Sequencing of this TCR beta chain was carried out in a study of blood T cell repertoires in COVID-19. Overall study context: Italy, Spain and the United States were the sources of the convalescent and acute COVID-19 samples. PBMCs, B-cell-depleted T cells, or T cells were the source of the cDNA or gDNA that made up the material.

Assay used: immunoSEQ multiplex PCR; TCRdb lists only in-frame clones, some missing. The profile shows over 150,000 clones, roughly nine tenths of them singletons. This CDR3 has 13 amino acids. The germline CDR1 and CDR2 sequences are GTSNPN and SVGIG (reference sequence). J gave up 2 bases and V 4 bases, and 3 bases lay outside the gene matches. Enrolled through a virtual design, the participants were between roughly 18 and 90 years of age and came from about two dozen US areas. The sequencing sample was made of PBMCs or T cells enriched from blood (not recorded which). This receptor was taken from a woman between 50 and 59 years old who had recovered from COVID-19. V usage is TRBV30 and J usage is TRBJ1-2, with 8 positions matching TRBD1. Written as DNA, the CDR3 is TGTGCCTGGACAGGGGGCGCGAACTATGGCTACACCTTC. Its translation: CAWTGGANYGYTF.